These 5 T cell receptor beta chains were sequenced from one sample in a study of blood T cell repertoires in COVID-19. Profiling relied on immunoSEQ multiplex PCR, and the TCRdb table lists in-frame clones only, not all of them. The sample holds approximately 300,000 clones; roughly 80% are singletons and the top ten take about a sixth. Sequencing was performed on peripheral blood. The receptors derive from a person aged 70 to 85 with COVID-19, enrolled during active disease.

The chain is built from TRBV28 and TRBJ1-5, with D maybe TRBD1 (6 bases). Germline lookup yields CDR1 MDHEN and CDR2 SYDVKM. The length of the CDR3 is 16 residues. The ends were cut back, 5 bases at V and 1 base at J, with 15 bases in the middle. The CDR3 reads CASSRRTGKSNQPQHF. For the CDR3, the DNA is TGTGCCAGCAGTCGAAGAACAGGGAAAAGCAATCAGCCCCAGCATTTT.

The CDR3 sequence: CASSELAGGPPQTQYF. Written as DNA, the CDR3 is TGTGCCAGCAGTGAACTAGCGGGGGGGCCGCCCCAGACCCAGTACTTC. The J gene is TRBJ2-5, the V gene TRBV2; TRBD2 aligns across 12 bases. This CDR3 region has 16 residues. The germline V gene encodes CDR1 SNHLY and CDR2 FYNNEI. V was pared by 2 bases and J by 6 bases, with 7 bases of the junction left unmatched.

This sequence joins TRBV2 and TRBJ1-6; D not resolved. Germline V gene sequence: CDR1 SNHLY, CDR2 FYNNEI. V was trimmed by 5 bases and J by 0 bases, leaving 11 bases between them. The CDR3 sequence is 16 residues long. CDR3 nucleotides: TGTGCCAGCAGTTTTTTTTCCCTCTCCTATAATTCACCCCTCCACTTT. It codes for CASSFFSLSYNSPLHF.

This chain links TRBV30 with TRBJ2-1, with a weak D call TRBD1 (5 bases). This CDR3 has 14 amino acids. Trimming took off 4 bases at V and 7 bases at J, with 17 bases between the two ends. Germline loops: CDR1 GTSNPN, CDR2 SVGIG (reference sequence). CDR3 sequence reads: CAWNPGLMSNEQFF. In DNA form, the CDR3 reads TGTGCCTGGAATCCAGGGCTGATGAGTAATGAGCAGTTCTTC.

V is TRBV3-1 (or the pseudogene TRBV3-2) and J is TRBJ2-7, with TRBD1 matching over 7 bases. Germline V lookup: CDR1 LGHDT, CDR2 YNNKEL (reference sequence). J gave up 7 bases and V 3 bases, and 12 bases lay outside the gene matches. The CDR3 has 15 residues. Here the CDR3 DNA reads TGTGCCAGCAGCCACCTAACAGGGGCGGTGAGAGAGCAGTACTTC. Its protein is CASSHLTGAVREQYF.